This TCR beta chain was found in a study of shared clonotypes between healthy human individuals. The trim removed 0 bases at V and 5 bases at J, leaving 6 bases unmatched. Germline V lookup: CDR1 MNHEY, CDR2 SMNVEV (reference sequence). The CDR3 totals 15 residues. The protocol was immunoSEQ multiplex PCR, while the TCRdb copy is restricted to in-frame clones and leaves out a portion. The sample includes under 2,500,000 clones, approximately 96% seen only once; the top ten take roughly 0.13%. Sequencing was performed on naive CD4+ T cells sorted from blood. As to subset: CD45RA+ positively selected. The chain has TRBV27 and TRBJ1-2; 7 nucleotides align to TRBD1. The receptor comes from a young man in good health. CDR3 nucleotide sequence: TGTGCCAGCAGTTTATCAGGGGGCGGGGGTTATGGCTACACCTTC. Translated: CASSLSGGGGYGYTF.